This passage covers 19 T cell receptor beta chains from one sample sequenced in a study of human T cells and chemical hapten exposure (dated by TCRdb to the early 2020s). Library preparation was by RACE. The sequencer listed for this sample is NextSeq 500. In-frame beta chains were kept once TCRdb had trimmed the public reads at Q25 with fastp and called clones with MiXCR. Entries are consolidated by CDR3 protein sequence, retaining the most common genes and DNA. This sample comprises some 340,000 distinct CDR3 sequences, roughly 6.9% of them detected only once. More than 7% of the sample comes from the top ten. Per the publication, the time point label means: patch test 1, 2 weeks after DPC sensitization. The treatment or condition label for this specimen denotes: therapeutic diphenylcyclopropenone sensitization with weekly scalp DPC. Sequencing was performed on whole blood, taken in connection with sensitization to the hapten diphenylcyclopropenone (DPC). The receptors stem from a young woman with alopecia areata. Some clones in this sample may be carry-over from other donors' samples.

The chain employs TRBV6-6 and TRBJ2-7; D is unclear. CDR3 length equals 14 residues. Germline V gives CDR1 MNHNY, CDR2 SVGAGI (reference sequence). V shed 6 bases and J shed 3 bases, with 15 bases lying between them. The DNA of the CDR3 is TGTGCCAGCAGCACCGCCGGGTCAAACTACGAGCAGTACTTC. Translation gives CASSTAGSNYEQYF.

CDR3 region: CATSERDSPYYGYTF. CDR3 nucleotide sequence: TGTGCCACCAGTGAGCGGGACAGTCCATACTATGGCTACACCTTC. The chain links TRBV24-1 to TRBJ1-2, with TRBD1 identical over 7 bases. Losses at the gene ends were 4 bases for V and 3 bases for J; bases not matched to a gene: 7. This CDR3 contains 15 residues. Germline V gene lookup returns CDR1 KGHDR and CDR2 SFDVKD.

CDR3 in DNA: TGTGCCAGCAGTTACTCGGGGTTCATACAGCCCCAGCATTTT. This translates into CASSYSGFIQPQHF. The rearrangement joins TRBV6-2 or TRBV6-3 to TRBJ1-5; no clear D. This CDR3 has 14 residues. Germline V gene lookup returns CDR1 MNHEY and CDR2 SVGEGT. V was trimmed by 0 bases and J by 7 bases, leaving 10 bases between them.

The chain is built from TRBV28 and TRBJ1-2, with 7 bases lining up with TRBD1. The V and J ends lost 4 bases and 3 bases, in that order; junction bases with no gene match: 11. Germline CDR1 and CDR2: MDHEN and SYDVKM. The CDR3 covers 16 residues. DNA of the CDR3: TGTGCCAGCAGTTCCTTCCGGGACAGTCATGACTATGGCTACACCTTC. Its protein is CASSSFRDSHDYGYTF.

The sample holds a few counts of this clonotype. The rearrangement links TRBV29-1 to TRBJ2-7; D gene ambiguous. The germline gives CDR1 SQVTM, CDR2 ANQGSEA. The CDR3 is made up of 15 amino acids. Trimming shortened V by 0 bases and J by 3 bases, and 15 bases separated the two germline ends. CDR3 DNA sequence: TGCAGCGTTGAAGATCATGCAAGGTTCTTCTACGAGCAGTACTTC. Translated: CSVEDHARFFYEQYF.

This chain connects TRBV6-2 or TRBV6-3 to TRBJ1-2; 8 bases align to TRBD1. The trim removed 8 bases at V and 2 bases at J, leaving 7 bases unmatched. Germline V CDR1 and CDR2: MNHEY, SVGEGT. The CDR3 length is 14 residues. This chain's CDR3 is CASSRTGRNYGYTF. For the CDR3, the DNA is TGTGCCAGCTCCCGGACAGGGAGAAACTATGGCTACACCTTC.

V and J are TRBV28 and TRBJ2-6; perhaps D is TRBD1 or TRBD2 (5 bases each). The CDR3 is made up of 15 amino acids. Deletions cut 8 bases from V and 2 bases from J, with 13 bases between. CDR1 and CDR2 from the germline V gene are MDHEN and SYDVKM. For the CDR3, the DNA is TGTGCCAGCTCAATTTGGGGGACTGGGGCCAACGTCCTGACTTTC. Its translation is CASSIWGTGANVLTF.

This clonotype occurred a few times. The J gene is TRBJ1-4, the V gene TRBV12-3 or TRBV12-4, with a weak D call TRBD1 (5 bases). The ends were cut back, 2 bases at V and 6 bases at J, with 10 bases in the middle. This CDR3 comprises 14 residues. CDR3 sequence: CASSLTGVDEKLFF. CDR3 bases: TGTGCCAGCAGTTTAACGGGGGTTGATGAAAAACTGTTTTTT.

This clonotype was seen repeatedly, ten times or more. The chain has TRBV20-1 and TRBJ2-2; TRBD1 aligns across 10 bases. Unmatched junction bases numbered 5, after V lost 5 bases and J lost 5 bases. Germline loops: CDR1 DFQATT, CDR2 SNEGSKA (reference sequence). The CDR3 extends over 14 amino acids. The CDR3 loop reads CSAWTGGITGELFF. The CDR3 DNA is TGCAGTGCTTGGACAGGGGGAATAACCGGGGAGCTGTTTTTT.

This clonotype was detected ten times or more. The rearrangement joins TRBV12-3 or TRBV12-4 to TRBJ2-3; D is unclear. Trimming took 2 bases from V and 10 from J, leaving 13 bases between them. The length of the CDR3 is 13 residues. The CDR3 loop is CASSLWTVDPQYF. The CDR3, as DNA: TGTGCCAGCAGTTTATGGACCGTGGATCCGCAGTATTTT.

This clonotype was seen ten or more times. The CDR3 coding sequence is TGTGCCAGCAGCGTAAGTGGGGGCAGGGATACGCAGTATTTT. Translated: CASSVSGGRDTQYF. The V gene is TRBV9, the J gene TRBJ2-3, with D perhaps TRBD1 (6 bases). This CDR3 region has 14 residues. Trimming pared 1 base from V and 6 bases from J, leaving 12 bases between. Germline V gene lookup returns CDR1 SGDLS and CDR2 YYNGEE.

V usage is TRBV6-2 or TRBV6-3 and J usage is TRBJ1-1; 8 nucleotides line up with TRBD1. The CDR3 is 16 amino acids. Germline V gene lookup returns CDR1 MNHEY and CDR2 SVGEGT. V was pared by 5 bases and J by 4 bases, with 12 bases of the junction left unmatched. This CDR3 reads CASSPQNRGSTTEAFF. As DNA, the CDR3 is TGTGCCAGCAGTCCGCAGAACAGGGGGAGTACCACTGAAGCTTTCTTT.

This clonotype was counted at least ten times. The chain has TRBV12-3 or TRBV12-4 and TRBJ2-1; no definite D call. The CDR3 contains 13 residues. Trimming cost V 6 bases and J 0 bases, with 6 bases left between them. DNA of the CDR3: TGTGCCAGCAGCCCCAGCTCCTACAATGAGCAGTTCTTC. Amino acids: CASSPSSYNEQFF.

This clonotype was seen only a few times. The V gene is TRBV5-5, the J gene TRBJ1-6, with D tentatively TRBD1 (6 bases). Germline assignment: CDR1 SGHKS and CDR2 YYEKEE (reference sequence). V was clipped by 2 bases and J by 2 bases, with 8 bases between them. The CDR3 is 15 amino acids. The CDR3 nucleotides are TGTGCCAGCAGCTTATGGACAGCCTATAATTCACCCCTCCACTTT. Translated, it gives CASSLWTAYNSPLHF.

V and J are TRBV20-1 and TRBJ1-6, with D possibly TRBD1 on 5 matching bases. The CDR3 spans 14 residues. V was pared by 0 bases and J by 10 bases, with 13 bases between. CDR1 is DFQATT, CDR2 SNEGSKA, per germline (reference sequence). The CDR3 spells CSARETALESPLHF. DNA for the CDR3: TGCAGTGCTAGAGAGACAGCCCTAGAATCACCCCTCCACTTT.

This clonotype was detected many times. This chain joins TRBV3-1 and TRBJ2-6; D unclear. The CDR3 runs 15 residues. Germline CDR1 reads LGHDT; CDR2 reads YNNKEL (reference sequence). Deletions cut 3 bases from V and 1 base from J, with 7 bases between. CDR3 sequence: CASSQAHSGANVLTF. Written as DNA, the CDR3 is TGTGCCAGCAGCCAGGCCCATTCTGGGGCCAACGTCCTGACTTTC.

This clonotype showed up just a few times. The V gene is TRBV12-3 or TRBV12-4, the J gene TRBJ2-6; the match to TRBD1 covers 7 bases. Trimming took 7 bases from V and 2 from J; bases not matched to a gene: 5. The CDR3 is 15 amino acids. DNA of the CDR3: TGTGCCAGCACCAGAGGGGGCACTGGGGCCAACGTCCTGACTTTC. Its protein product is CASTRGGTGANVLTF.

This clonotype was seen only a few times. The CDR3 sequence is CASSQVSGQNPEAFF. Written as DNA, the CDR3 is TGTGCCAGCAGCCAAGTCAGCGGACAGAATCCTGAAGCTTTCTTT. J is TRBJ1-1 and V is TRBV4-2, with a weak D call TRBD1 (6 bases). V was cut by 1 base and J by 6 bases, with 15 bases left in between. CDR1 and CDR2 (germline): LGHNA, YNFKEQ. The CDR3 loop spans 15 amino acids.

This clonotype has a count of ten or more. The chain couples TRBV12-3 or TRBV12-4 to TRBJ1-4; D is uncertain. V was pared by 3 bases and J by 7 bases, with 9 bases between. The CDR3 runs 13 residues. CDR3: CASSLGRVEKLFF. The CDR3 coding sequence is TGTGCCAGCAGTTTGGGCCGGGTTGAAAAACTGTTTTTT.